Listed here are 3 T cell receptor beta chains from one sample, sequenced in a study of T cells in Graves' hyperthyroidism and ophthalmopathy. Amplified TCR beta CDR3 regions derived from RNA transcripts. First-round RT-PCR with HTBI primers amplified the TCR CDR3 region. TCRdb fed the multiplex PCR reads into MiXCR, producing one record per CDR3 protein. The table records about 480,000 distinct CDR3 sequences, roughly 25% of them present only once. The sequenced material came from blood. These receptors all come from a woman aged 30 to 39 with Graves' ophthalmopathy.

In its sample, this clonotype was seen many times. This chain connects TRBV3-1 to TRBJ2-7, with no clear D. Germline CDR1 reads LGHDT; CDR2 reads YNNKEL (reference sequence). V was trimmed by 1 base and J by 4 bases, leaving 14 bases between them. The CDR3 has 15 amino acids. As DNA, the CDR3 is TGTGCCAGCAGCCAAGGCAGTTCCATGGGATACGAGCAGTACTTC. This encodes CASSQGSSMGYEQYF.

The chain's CDR3 is CASEDSGANVLTF. Written as DNA, the CDR3 is TGCGCCAGCGAAGATTCTGGGGCCAACGTCCTGACTTTC. The chain is built from TRBV5-1 and TRBJ2-6; D unresolved. The CDR3 loop spans 13 amino acids. CDR1 SGHRS and CDR2 YFSETQ come from the germline V gene. The ends were cut back, 7 bases at V and 1 base at J, with 6 bases in the middle.

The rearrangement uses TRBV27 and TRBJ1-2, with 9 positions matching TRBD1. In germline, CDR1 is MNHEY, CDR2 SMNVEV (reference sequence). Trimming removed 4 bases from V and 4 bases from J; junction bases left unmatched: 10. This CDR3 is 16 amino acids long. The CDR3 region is CASSYTGTGSPYGYTF. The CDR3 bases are TGTGCCAGCAGTTACACCGGGACAGGGTCCCCCTATGGCTACACCTTC.